A selection of T cell receptor beta chains follows, all from one sample in a study of cytomegalovirus exposure and HLA in healthy donors. Data came from immunoSEQ multiplex PCR; TCRdb stores just in-frame clones and leaves some out. This sample has 80,000 or so clones, with approximately 67% found just once. Material: PBMCs. The receptors here all came from a male donor in good health and CMV-seropositive. The CDR3 runs from the conserved cysteine through the conserved F or W. D genes are given only for firm matches. Part of the rows lack a size; the others show once, few, many or a class for expanded clones.

d_gene	len	j_gene	abundance	v_gene	CDR3nt	CDR3aa
TRBD1	13	TRBJ1-2	.	TRBV4-3	TGCGCCAGCAGCCAGGGGACAGGGGGCGGCTACACCTTC	CASSQGTGGGYTF
TRBD1	12	TRBJ1-1	few	TRBV5-4	TGTGCCAGCAGCTGGACAGGGAATGAAGCTTTCTTT	CASSWTGNEAFF
.	14	TRBJ2-5	.	TRBV28	TGTGCCAGCACCCTTCCCCATAGAGGCGAGACCCAGTACTTC	CASTLPHRGETQYF
.	17	TRBJ2-7	few	TRBV12-1	TGTGCCAGCAGCTTATCAATCTCCAAGGCCGATTTGAGGGAGCAGTACTTC	CASSLSISKADLREQYF
.	13	TRBJ1-1	few	TRBV14	TGTGCCAGCAGCCACGGGACTTACACTGAAGCTTTCTTT	CASSHGTYTEAFF
.	11	TRBJ2-7	once	TRBV30	TGTGCCTGGAGTAAGGGGGACGAGCAGTACTTC	CAWSKGDEQYF
.	15	TRBJ1-4	.	TRBV5-4	TGTGCCAGCAGCTTGGAACAGGGAGCTAATGAAAAACTGTTTTTT	CASSLEQGANEKLFF
.	13	TRBJ1-2	few	TRBV18	TGTGCCAGCTCACCAGACGGGTCCTATGGCTACACCTTC	CASSPDGSYGYTF
TRBD2	16	TRBJ2-2	few	TRBV28	TGTGCCAGCACCCGACTAGCGGGGGGCCACACCGGGGAGCTGTTTTTT	CASTRLAGGHTGELFF
TRBD1	14	TRBJ2-1	few	TRBV11-3	TGTGCCAGCAGCCGGGACAGGGTCGCCAATGAGCAGTTCTTC	CASSRDRVANEQFF
.	11	TRBJ2-7	.	TRBV28	TGTGCCAGCAGTCCCGAGTACGAGCAGTACTTC	CASSPEYEQYF
TRBD2	17	TRBJ2-1	.	TRBV7-3	TGTGCCAGCAGCTTAACAACGACTAGCGGGGGGGTGAATGAGCAGTTCTTC	CASSLTTTSGGVNEQFF
TRBD2	16	TRBJ2-1	.	TRBV25-1	TGTGCCAGCAGCCCCACGACTAGCGGGAGTTACAATGAGCAGTTCTTC	CASSPTTSGSYNEQFF
.	13	TRBJ1-2	.	TRBV4-1	TGCGCCAGCAGCCAAGATGAGGCAGCTGGCTACACCTTC	CASSQDEAAGYTF
TRBD1	15	TRBJ1-2	.	TRBV30	TGTGCCTGGAGTGCCAGGGGACAGGGAACCTATGGCTACACCTTC	CAWSARGQGTYGYTF
TRBD2	16	TRBJ2-5	.	TRBV5-4	TGTGCCAGCAGCTTGGCCCTAGCGGGGGGGATGGAGACCCAGTACTTC	CASSLALAGGMETQYF
TRBD1	15	TRBJ1-1	few	TRBV6-5	TGTGCCAGCAGTTACCTGCCAGGGGGCGGCAATGAAGCTTTCTTT	CASSYLPGGGNEAFF
.	14	TRBJ2-5	.	TRBV5-1	TGCGCCAGCAGCTTGACAGGCAATAGGGAGACCCAGTACTTC	CASSLTGNRETQYF
TRBD2	19	TRBJ2-1	.	TRBV7-9	TGTGCCAGCCCAGGGGGCGGGCTAGCGGGAGGCGGGACCTACAATGAGCAGTTCTTC	CASPGGGLAGGGTYNEQFF
.	15	TRBJ1-1	few	TRBV5-1	TGCGCCAGCAGCTCCGAGGCAGGGCTGAACACTGAAGCTTTCTTT	CASSSEAGLNTEAFF
TRBD2	17	TRBJ2-1	.	TRBV9	TGTGCCAGCAGCGGGACAGCGGGAGGTATCTCCTACAATGAGCAGTTCTTC	CASSGTAGGISYNEQFF
.	14	TRBJ2-2	few	TRBV7-9	TGTGCCAGCAGCTTAGTACAGAACACCGGGGAGCTGTTTTTT	CASSLVQNTGELFF
TRBD1	17	TRBJ2-7	.	TRBV27	TGTGCCAGCAGTCCCGGCTTCGGGACAGGCCTCTCCTACGAGCAGTACTTC	CASSPGFGTGLSYEQYF
TRBD1	15	TRBJ1-6	.	TRBV9	TGTGCCAGCAGCACCCGGACAGGCTCTAATTCACCCCTCCACTTT	CASSTRTGSNSPLHF
TRBD2	16	TRBJ2-1	.	TRBV29-1	TGCAGCGTTGAAGAAGAACTAGCGGGGCCTCTTAATGAGCAGTTCTTC	CSVEEELAGPLNEQFF
TRBD1	17	TRBJ1-3	.	TRBV7-9	TGTGCCAGCAGCTTAGCGACCGGGACAGGGGTCGGAAACACCATATATTTT	CASSLATGTGVGNTIYF
.	16	TRBJ1-1	.	TRBV11-3	TGTGCCAGCAGCTTAGGGGGGCCTTCAAGAAACACTGAAGCTTTCTTT	CASSLGGPSRNTEAFF
TRBD2	13	TRBJ2-7	few	TRBV7-2	TGTGCCAGCAGCCCCGGGACTAGCGGGAGCCTGTACTTC	CASSPGTSGSLYF
.	14	TRBJ1-5	.	TRBV7-9	TGTGCCAGCAGCTTTCAGAATAGCAATCAGCCCCAGCATTTT	CASSFQNSNQPQHF
TRBD2	16	TRBJ2-3	.	TRBV5-1	TGCGCCAGCAGCTTGGGGCCCGGGACTAGGACAGATACGCAGTATTTT	CASSLGPGTRTDTQYF
.	14	TRBJ2-5	.	TRBV9	TGTGCCAGCGGGCCATTCGGCGGGGGCGAGACCCAGTACTTC	CASGPFGGGETQYF
.	14	TRBJ1-4	.	TRBV5-6	TGTGCCAGCAGCTTGGAGAGGGGAGGTGAAAAACTGTTTTTT	CASSLERGGEKLFF
TRBD2	13	TRBJ2-5	few	TRBV13	TGTGCCAGCAGCCAAAATAGCGGGGGGGGTCTCTACTTC	CASSQNSGGGLYF
.	13	TRBJ2-1	.	TRBV19	TGTGCCAGTAGTCAACAATCCTACAATGAGCAGTTCTTC	CASSQQSYNEQFF
.	14	TRBJ1-1	.	TRBV7-6	TGTGCCAGCAGCTTAACAGAGTTTTTTACTGAAGCTTTCTTT	CASSLTEFFTEAFF
.	15	TRBJ2-4	.	TRBV9	TGTGCCAGCAGCCGGACACCCCTAGCCAAAAACATTCAGTACTTC	CASSRTPLAKNIQYF
.	14	TRBJ2-1	.	TRBV7-9	TGTGCCAGCAGCTCGGCGGGGACCTACAATGAGCAGTTCTTC	CASSSAGTYNEQFF
TRBD1	17	TRBJ2-1	few	TRBV10-3	TGTGCCATCAGTGACCGGGACAGGATAATTAGCCTCAATGAGCAGTTCTTC	CAISDRDRIISLNEQFF
TRBD2	13	TRBJ2-3	.	TRBV5-1	TGCGCCAGCAGCTTGCGACTAGCGAATACGCAGTATTTT	CASSLRLANTQYF
.	11	TRBJ1-1	.	TRBV20-1	TGCAGTGCCCATGAGGACACTGAAGCTTTCTTT	CSAHEDTEAFF
TRBD1	14	TRBJ2-7	.	TRBV7-8	TGTGCCAGCAGCTCGAAGGACAGGGGGCAATCCCAGAACTTC	CASSSKDRGQSQNF
.	13	TRBJ2-7	.	TRBV6-6	TGTGCCAGCAGCTTGACAGAAGCCTACGAGCAGTACTTC	CASSLTEAYEQYF
TRBD2	15	TRBJ2-5	.	TRBV28	TGTGCCAGCAGTCCCGGGAGGGACTTCCAAGAGACCCAGTACTTC	CASSPGRDFQETQYF
TRBD1	11	TRBJ2-7	.	TRBV5-1	TGCGCCAGCAGCACCCGACAGGGTAAGTACTTC	CASSTRQGKYF
TRBD1	15	TRBJ1-5	few	TRBV19	TGTGCCAGTAGTATAGCCGGGACAGCGGATCAGCCCCAGCATTTT	CASSIAGTADQPQHF
.	15	TRBJ2-3	.	TRBV6-5	TGTGCCAGCACCAATCGCGGTGCTAGCACAGATACGCAGTATTTT	CASTNRGASTDTQYF
TRBD1	15	TRBJ1-4	.	TRBV6-6	TGTGCCAGCAGCCCCCCCAGGGGGCGGAGTGAAAAACTGTTTTTT	CASSPPRGRSEKLFF
.	16	TRBJ2-1	.	TRBV4-2	TGTGCCAGCAGCCAAGGTCAGGGAAGCATTTACAATGAGCAGTTCTTC	CASSQGQGSIYNEQFF
.	16	TRBJ2-1	.	TRBV7-2	TGTGCCAGCAGCTTTTCAGGGAGGAACTCCTACAATGAGCAGTTCTTC	CASSFSGRNSYNEQFF
TRBD1	13	TRBJ1-1	.	TRBV6-6	TGTGCCAGCAGTTACGGGGACAGGGTAGAAGCTTTCTTT	CASSYGDRVEAFF
.	16	TRBJ2-6	few	TRBV5-8	TGTGCCAGCAGCTTCGTACGGGGAAGTGGGGCCAACGTCCTGACTTTC	CASSFVRGSGANVLTF
.	13	TRBJ1-5	.	TRBV27	TGTGCCAGCAGTCCCGGGCGGGGCCAGCCCCAGCATTTT	CASSPGRGQPQHF
TRBD2	16	TRBJ2-2	.	TRBV19	TGTGCCAGTAGTCCCGCGGGGGGCCGCACTCCCGGGGAGCTGTTTTTT	CASSPAGGRTPGELFF
TRBD1	15	TRBJ1-2	few	TRBV6-5	TGTGCCAGCAGTTACACCGGGACAGAAGTCTATGGCTACACCTTC	CASSYTGTEVYGYTF
.	15	TRBJ1-1	.	TRBV6-6	TGTGCCAGCAGTTACTCGAAGGACATCTTCACTGAAGCTTTCTTT	CASSYSKDIFTEAFF
TRBD1	16	TRBJ1-2	.	TRBV28	TGTGCCAGCAGTCCCCCCGTCGGACAGGGGGCCTATGGCTACACCTTC	CASSPPVGQGAYGYTF
.	13	TRBJ1-4	.	TRBV6-6	TGTGCCACCGACAGATCAACTAATGAAAAACTGTTTTTT	CATDRSTNEKLFF
.	15	TRBJ1-1	.	TRBV30	TGTGCCTGGAGTGTCACGGAGGGAGCGAACACTGAAGCTTTCTTT	CAWSVTEGANTEAFF
.	14	TRBJ1-5	.	TRBV9	TGTGCCAGCAGCGTAGACGCCTATAATCAGCCCCAGCATTTT	CASSVDAYNQPQHF